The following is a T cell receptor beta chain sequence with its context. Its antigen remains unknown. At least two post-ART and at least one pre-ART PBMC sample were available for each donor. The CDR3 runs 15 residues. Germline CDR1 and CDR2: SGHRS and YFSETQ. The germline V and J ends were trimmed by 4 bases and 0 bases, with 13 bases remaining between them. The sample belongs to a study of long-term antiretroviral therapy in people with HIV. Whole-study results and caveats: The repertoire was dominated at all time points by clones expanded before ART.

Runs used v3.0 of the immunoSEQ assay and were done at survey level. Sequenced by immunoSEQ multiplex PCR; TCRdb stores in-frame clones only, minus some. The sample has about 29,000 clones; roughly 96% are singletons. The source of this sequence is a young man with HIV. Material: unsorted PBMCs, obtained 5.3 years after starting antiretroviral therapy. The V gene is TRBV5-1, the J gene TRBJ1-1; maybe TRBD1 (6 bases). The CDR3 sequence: CASSLTGYMNTEAFF. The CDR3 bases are TGCGCCAGCAGCCTGACAGGTTACATGAACACTGAAGCTTTCTTT.